What follows are 8 T cell receptor beta chains derived from one specimen sequenced in a study of breast tumors, draining lymph nodes, adjacent tissues. Each CDR3 protein gets one entry after TCRdb re-called the multiplex PCR reads with MiXCR. Seen here are fewer than 20,000 distinct CDR3 sequences, just under 45% observed once, and the top ten hold 13%. The sequenced sample was tumor-adjacent breast tissue. The source is a female donor with breast cancer. Some clones in this sample may be carry-over from other donors' samples.

CDR3 in amino acids: CASSQEGQGAYEQYF. The CDR3 DNA reads TGTGCCAGCAGCCAAGAGGGACAGGGGGCCTACGAGCAGTACTTC. V is TRBV4-2 and J is TRBJ2-7, with 11 bases fitting TRBD1. The trim removed 0 bases at V and 2 bases at J, leaving 0 bases unmatched. In germline, CDR1 is LGHNA, CDR2 YNFKEQ. The CDR3 totals 15 residues.

Points on this clonotype: This may be a read error: a much more frequent sequence differs by one nucleotide. This chain joins TRBV12-3 or TRBV12-4 and TRBJ1-1; TRBD1 matches 8 bases. V gave up 5 bases and J gave up 4 bases; unmatched junction bases: 6. The CDR3 spans 14 residues. CDR3 region: CASSETGGRTEAFF. CDR3 DNA: TGTGCCAGCAGTGAAACAGGGGGACGCACTGAAGCTTTCTTT.

The genes are TRBV7-2 and TRBJ2-7; D is ambiguous. Germline V gene data show CDR1 as SGHTA and CDR2 as FQGNSA. V lost 6 bases, J lost 5 bases, and 14 bases lay in between. The CDR3 consists of 13 residues. The CDR3 DNA reads TGTGCCAGCAGTCGTCAGGTCGCCCACGAGCAGTACGTC. It specifies CASSRQVAHEQYV.

This clonotype has at least ten counts. With a much larger clone just one base away, this may be a read error. The chain has TRBV6-4 and TRBJ2-2, with D possibly matching TRBD1 (5 bases). V was cut by 6 bases and J by 7 bases, with 15 bases left in between. CDR3 size: 14 residues. In germline, CDR1 is MRHNA, CDR2 SNTAGT. The CDR3 region is CASSHQGDSGELFF. The CDR3 region has the DNA TGTGCCAGCAGCCACCAGGGTGATAGCGGGGAGCTGTTTTTT.

The chain combines TRBV20-1 with TRBJ2-7; TRBD2 matches 14 bases. This CDR3 spans 15 amino acids. V was clipped by 3 bases and J by 6 bases; unmatched bases: 7. In germline, CDR1 is DFQATT, CDR2 SNEGSKA (reference sequence). The CDR3 DNA reads as TGCAGTGCTAGGGGGATGACTAGCGGGAGGGCCGAGCAGTACTTC. This encodes CSARGMTSGRAEQYF.

By its share, this clonotype is medium-sized. This chain links TRBV12-5 with TRBJ2-7; no firm D call. Germline lookup yields CDR1 LGHNT and CDR2 FRNRAP. The length of the CDR3 is 17 residues. V shed 4 bases and J shed 1 base, with 20 bases lying between them. The CDR3 sequence is CASGYGASRQTSYEQYF. Written as DNA, the CDR3 is TGTGCTAGTGGTTACGGAGCCTCTCGGCAGACGTCCTACGAGCAGTACTTC.

This clonotype was seen ten or more times. The rearrangement links TRBV4-1 to TRBJ2-5; D may be TRBD2 (5 bases). The germline V gene encodes CDR1 MGHRA and CDR2 YSYEKL. Trimming shortened V by 3 bases and J by 4 bases, and 12 bases separated the two germline ends. This CDR3 region has 14 residues. The CDR3 DNA follows: TGCGCCAGCAGCCATGAGCTAGCTTCAGAGACCCAGTACTTC. Encoded protein: CASSHELASETQYF.

This clonotype was observed many times. V gene TRBV5-1 combines with J gene TRBJ1-1; D is undetermined. The CDR3 totals 18 residues. V dropped 0 bases and J dropped 5 bases, with 23 bases sitting between them. Germline V gene sequence: CDR1 SGHRS, CDR2 YFSETQ. The CDR3 region has the DNA TGCGCCAGCAGCTTGGGATTTGCGGGCGCCCACTTAGGGACTGAAGCTTTCTTT. Translation: CASSLGFAGAHLGTEAFF.